Listed below are T cell receptor beta chains from one sample, sequenced in a study of blood T cell repertoires in COVID-19. Produced via immunoSEQ multiplex PCR; TCRdb's table is partial and in-frame only. In the table there are about 310,000 clones, roughly 89% of which are singletons. The material sequenced was PBMCs or T cells enriched from blood (not recorded which). The receptors come from a woman aged 18 to 35 with acute COVID-19. CDR3s include the opening cysteine and the closing phenylalanine or tryptophan. The D gene is left open where the match is weak. Expanded clones are given a class, and other clones once, few, many or no size at all.

>TRBJ2-2|.|16|.|TRBV7-8
CASSLGGGGNTGELFF
TGTGCCAGCAGCTTAGGGGGAGGCGGAAACACCGGGGAGCTGTTTTTT
>TRBJ1-5|.|15|.|TRBV29-1
CSVSVGQGSNQPQHF
TGCAGCGTTTCTGTGGGGCAGGGTAGCAATCAGCCCCAGCATTTT
>TRBJ2-2|TRBD2|16|.|TRBV5-4
CASSLGTSGITGELFF
TGTGCCAGCAGTCTGGGGACTAGCGGTATAACCGGGGAGCTGTTTTTT
>TRBJ1-5|.|14|.|TRBV2
CASSDAGVNQPQHF
TGTGCCAGCAGCGACGCCGGGGTCAATCAGCCCCAGCATTTT
>TRBJ2-2|TRBD2|14|.|TRBV27
CASSGTFNTGELFF
TGTGCCTCTAGCGGGACGTTCAACACCGGGGAGCTGTTTTTT
>TRBJ2-3|TRBD1|16|once|TRBV9
CASSVQTGGETDTQYF
TGTGCCAGCAGCGTACAGACAGGGGGCGAAACAGATACGCAGTATTTT
>TRBJ1-1|.|13|.|TRBV6-5
CASITHDGTEAFF
TGTGCCAGCATTACCCACGACGGGACTGAAGCTTTCTTT
>TRBJ2-5|.|12|many|TRBV15
CATRGDQETQYF
TGTGCCACCAGGGGCGACCAAGAGACCCAGTACTTC
>TRBJ2-4|.|12|.|TRBV15
CATSSGKNIQYF
TGTGCCACCAGCAGCGGGAAAAACATTCAGTACTTC
>TRBJ2-5|.|14|.|TRBV2
CASSDRAGGETQYF
TGTGCCAGCAGTGATCGGGCAGGAGGGGAGACCCAGTACTTC
>TRBJ2-2|.|14|once|TRBV28
CASSLGGNTGELFF
TGTGCCAGCAGTTTGGGAGGGAACACCGGGGAGCTGTTTTTT
>TRBJ2-3|TRBD2|12|.|TRBV28
CASSLDGRAQYF
TGTGCCAGCAGTTTAGACGGGAGGGCGCAGTATTTT
>TRBJ1-2|.|15|.|TRBV2
CASTISGGDSSGYTF
TGTGCCAGCACCATAAGCGGAGGGGATTCTAGCGGCTACACCTTC
>TRBJ1-2|.|13|.|TRBV5-4
CASSLDRDYGYTF
TGTGCCAGCAGCCTCGACAGAGACTATGGCTACACCTTC
>TRBJ2-2|.|13|.|TRBV7-2
CASSPVRSGELFF
TGTGCCAGCAGCCCCGTCCGGTCCGGGGAGCTGTTTTTT
>TRBJ1-1|.|14|.|TRBV28
CASSFQGKNTEAFF
TGTGCCAGCAGTTTTCAGGGGAAGAACACTGAAGCTTTCTTT
>TRBJ2-3|.|17|.|TRBV3-1/TRBV3-2
CASSHLRTGPGTDTQYF
TGTGCCAGCAGCCATCTCAGGACTGGGCCTGGCACAGATACGCAGTATTTT
>TRBJ2-3|TRBD1|14|.|TRBV14
CASSQDPRDRAPYF
TGTGCCAGCAGCCAAGATCCGCGGGACAGGGCCCCGTATTTT
>TRBJ1-2|TRBD1|13|.|TRBV12-3/TRBV12-4
CASSTTGTYGYTF
TGTGCCAGCAGCACGACAGGGACGTATGGCTACACCTTC
>TRBJ2-7|TRBD1|14|.|TRBV2
CASSHRGLSHEQYF
TGTGCCAGCAGTCACAGGGGGCTCTCGCACGAGCAGTACTTC
>TRBJ1-5|.|18|.|TRBV6-6
CASSLSFSVSGSNQPQHF
TGTGCCAGCAGTCTGTCCTTCTCCGTATCGGGGAGCAATCAGCCCCAGCATTTT
>TRBJ2-2|.|15|.|TRBV6-5
CASSLGTPPTGELFF
TGTGCCAGCAGCCTCGGGACTCCACCTACCGGGGAGCTGTTTTTT
>TRBJ2-7|.|14|.|TRBV28
CASKLGGIQHEQYF
TGTGCCAGCAAACTTGGAGGGATCCAGCACGAGCAGTACTTC
>TRBJ2-1|.|14|.|TRBV28
CASTTESRMTEQFF
TGTGCCAGCACCACAGAGAGCAGAATGACTGAGCAGTTCTTC
>TRBJ1-5|.|15|.|TRBV19
CASSRVAWGNQPQHF
TGTGCCAGTAGTAGGGTAGCCTGGGGCAATCAGCCCCAGCATTTT
>TRBJ2-1|TRBD2|15|.|TRBV9
CASSVEAGGARYQFF
TGTGCCAGCAGCGTAGAGGCGGGAGGGGCCAGATATCAGTTCTTC
>TRBJ2-5|TRBD2|14|once|TRBV3-1/TRBV3-2
CASSLGLAWETQYF
TGTGCCAGCAGCCTTGGACTAGCGTGGGAGACCCAGTACTTC
>TRBJ1-2|TRBD1|15|.|TRBV28
CASSRGTAGFYGYTF
TGTGCCAGCAGTCGTGGGACAGCGGGCTTCTATGGCTACACCTTC
>TRBJ2-7|TRBD2|17|few|TRBV18
CASSPSYTSGRIYEQYF
TGTGCCAGCTCACCCAGTTATACTAGCGGGAGGATCTACGAGCAGTACTTC
>TRBJ1-5|TRBD1|16|.|TRBV12-5
CASGLGEGAYNQPQHF
TGTGCTAGTGGTTTGGGCGAGGGGGCCTACAATCAGCCCCAGCATTTT
>TRBJ1-5|TRBD1|17|few|TRBV19
CASSIGIFDRGSGTQHF
TGTGCCAGTAGTATAGGAATTTTCGACAGGGGTTCCGGGACCCAGCATTTT
>TRBJ1-3|TRBD1|16|.|TRBV6-6
CASSPQGGLSGNTIYF
TGTGCCAGCAGCCCCCAGGGGGGCCTCTCTGGAAACACCATATATTTT
>TRBJ1-2|.|14|once|TRBV7-2
CASSLVPGSYGYTF
TGTGCCAGCAGCTTAGTTCCGGGATCCTATGGCTACACCTTC
>TRBJ1-4|.|16|.|TRBV6-1
CASSAREGSTNEKLFF
TGTGCCAGCAGTGCCCGGGAGGGATCAACTAATGAAAAACTGTTTTTT